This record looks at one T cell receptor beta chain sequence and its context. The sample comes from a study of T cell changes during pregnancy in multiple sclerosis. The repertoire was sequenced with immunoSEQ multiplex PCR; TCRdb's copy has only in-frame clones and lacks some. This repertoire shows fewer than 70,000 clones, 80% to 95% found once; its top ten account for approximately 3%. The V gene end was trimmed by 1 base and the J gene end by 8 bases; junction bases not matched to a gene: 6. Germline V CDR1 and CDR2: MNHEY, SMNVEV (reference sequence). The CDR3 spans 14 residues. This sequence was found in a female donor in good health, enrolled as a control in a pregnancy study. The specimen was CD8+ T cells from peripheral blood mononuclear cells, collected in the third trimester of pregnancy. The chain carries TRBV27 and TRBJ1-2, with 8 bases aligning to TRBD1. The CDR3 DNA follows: TGTGCCAGCAGTTTATTCGACAGGGGAGGAGGCTACACCTTC. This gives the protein CASSLFDRGGGYTF.